Listed here are 14 T cell receptor beta chains from one sample, sequenced in a study of blood T cell repertoires in COVID-19. Measured with immunoSEQ multiplex PCR; TCRdb has only the in-frame clones, and not every one. The top ten hold 6.5% to 10% of the sample, which has over 100,000 clones, around 80% seen once. Sequencing input: peripheral blood. The receptors stem from a woman older than 75 with active or convalescent COVID-19.

V gene TRBV5-1 combines with J gene TRBJ2-1; 10 nucleotides agree with TRBD2. This CDR3 is built from 18 residues. Germline CDR1 SGHRS, CDR2 YFSETQ. V gave up 4 bases and J gave up 4 bases; unmatched junction bases: 14. As DNA, the CDR3 is TGCGCCAGCAGCCCTCAACCGGCAGCGGGAGGGCTGTACAATGAGCAGTTCTTC. It encodes CASSPQPAAGGLYNEQFF. The variable domain in full, completed from reference TRBV5-1 and TRBJ2-1, reads KAGVTQTPRYLIKTRGQQVTLSCSPISGHRSVSWYQQTPGQGLQFLFEYFSETQRNKGNFPGRFSGRQFSNSRSEMNVSTLELGDSALYLCASSPQPAAGGLYNEQFFGPGTRLTVL.

The chain has TRBV20-1 and TRBJ2-7, with D perhaps matching TRBD2 (5 bases). From germline, CDR1 is DFQATT and CDR2 SNEGSKA (reference sequence). Deletions cut 3 bases from V and 4 bases from J, with 13 bases between. The CDR3 contains 13 residues. The CDR3 sequence is CSASSGKAYEQYF. The CDR3 nucleotides are TGCAGTGCTAGTTCGGGGAAAGCGTACGAGCAGTACTTC.

In this sample, this clone turned up a few times. The rearrangement uses TRBV5-1 and TRBJ2-7; the D gene is possibly TRBD1 (5 bases). Germline V CDR1 and CDR2: SGHRS, YFSETQ. The CDR3 length is 14 residues. Trimming pared 4 bases from V and 6 bases from J, leaving 17 bases between. The CDR3 region is CASSVDGHQGEQYF. The CDR3 DNA is TGCGCCAGCAGCGTCGACGGGCATCAGGGCGAGCAGTACTTC.

Concerning this clone: At the DNA level, this CDR3 is encoded by other sequences in the same sample as well. The V call is TRBV6-1, the J call TRBJ1-1; 7 bases line up with TRBD1. The J segment lost 2 bases and the V segment lost 0 bases, leaving 0 bases of the junction unmatched. The CDR3 covers 14 residues. The germline CDR1 and CDR2 sequences are MNHNS and SASEGT. The CDR3 DNA sequence: TGTGCCAGCAGTGAAGCAGGGGGCAACACTGAAGCTTTCTTT. This codes for CASSEAGGNTEAFF.

The chain recombines TRBV24-1 with TRBJ1-1, with a possible D match to TRBD1 (6 bases). Germline CDR1 KGHDR, CDR2 SFDVKD. This CDR3 contains 13 residues. V lost 6 bases and J 1 base, leaving 8 bases between the germline ends. Here the CDR3 reads CATSWGRNTEAFF. CDR3 nucleotide sequence: TGTGCCACCAGTTGGGGGCGGAACACTGAAGCTTTCTTT.

A few counts support this clone. The chain recombines TRBV30 with TRBJ1-5; TRBD1 aligns across 8 bases. Trimming removed 1 base from V and 6 bases from J; junction bases left unmatched: 8. This CDR3 region has 15 residues. The germline V gene encodes CDR1 GTSNPN and CDR2 SVGIG (reference sequence). The CDR3 spells CAWSGGQGGSQPQHF. Written as DNA, the CDR3 is TGTGCCTGGAGTGGAGGACAGGGAGGCAGTCAGCCCCAGCATTTT.

This clone was observed a single time. V usage is TRBV4-1 and J usage is TRBJ1-6, with 8 nucleotides matching TRBD1. The germline V gene encodes CDR1 MGHRA and CDR2 YSYEKL. The V gene end was trimmed by 0 bases and the J gene end by 6 bases; junction bases not matched to a gene: 10. The CDR3 consists of 18 residues. The CDR3 spells CASSQEGRGQASNSPLHF. The DNA for the CDR3 is TGCGCCAGCAGCCAAGAGGGCAGGGGGCAAGCGTCTAATTCACCCCTCCACTTT.

The chain is built from TRBV5-1 and TRBJ2-7; 8 bases line up with TRBD1. V lost 4 bases to trimming and J lost 6 bases; unmatched junction nucleotides: 6. The germline V gene has CDR1 SGHRS and CDR2 YFSETQ. This CDR3 comprises 13 residues. CDR3 DNA: TGCGCCAGCAGCCCGGACAGGGCCCTCGAGCAGTACTTC. Translation gives CASSPDRALEQYF. The entire variable domain, with the rest obtained from reference TRBV5-1 and TRBJ2-7, is as follows: KAGVTQTPRYLIKTRGQQVTLSCSPISGHRSVSWYQQTPGQGLQFLFEYFSETQRNKGNFPGRFSGRQFSNSRSEMNVSTLELGDSALYLCASSPDRALEQYFGPGTRLTVT.

This clone appeared a few times. This chain's CDR3 is CASSWGLAGTYNEQFF. The CDR3 DNA sequence: TGTGCCAGCAGCTGGGGTTTAGCGGGAACCTACAATGAGCAGTTCTTC. The J gene is TRBJ2-1, the V gene TRBV11-3, with TRBD2 matching over 8 bases. Germline loops: CDR1 SGHNT, CDR2 YENEEA. The CDR3 is 16 amino acids. J was trimmed by 2 bases and V by 4 bases; bases with no gene match: 7.

J is TRBJ2-5 and V is TRBV5-1; TRBD2 is a possible D gene (5 bases). V gave up 3 bases and J gave up 7 bases, with 16 bases separating them. The germline V gene encodes CDR1 SGHRS and CDR2 YFSETQ. The CDR3 contains 14 residues. The CDR3 spells CASSSGSRGGTQYF. The CDR3 bases are TGCGCCAGCAGCTCCGGGTCACGGGGTGGGACCCAGTACTTC.

The table lists this clone with a few counts. The J gene is TRBJ2-7, the V gene TRBV9; 9 bases are shared with TRBD1. V shed 1 base and J 7 bases; nucleotides not matched to a gene: 6. Germline loops: CDR1 SGDLS, CDR2 YYNGEE. The CDR3 runs to 14 residues. Here the CDR3 reads CASSVKGQGGEQYF. The CDR3 DNA follows: TGTGCCAGCAGCGTAAAGGGACAGGGTGGAGAGCAGTACTTC.

CDR3 region: CASSQPGTGLGYTF. CDR3 in DNA: TGTGCCAGCAGCCAACCCGGGACAGGGCTCGGCTACACCTTC. The chain employs TRBV5-6 and TRBJ1-2; TRBD1 matches 9 bases. The CDR3 is 14 residues long. Per the germline V gene, CDR1 is SGHDT and CDR2 is YYEEEE. J gave up 8 bases and V 4 bases, and 9 bases lay outside the gene matches.

The V and J genes are TRBV5-1 and TRBJ2-7, with D possibly being TRBD1 (5 bases). The CDR3 length is 13 residues. V shed 0 bases and J shed 4 bases, with 8 bases lying between them. CDR1 and CDR2 from the germline V gene are SGHRS and YFSETQ. In DNA, the CDR3 is TGCGCCAGCAGCTTGGAGGGGCTTTACGAGCAGTACTTC. Amino acid sequence: CASSLEGLYEQYF.

The J gene is TRBJ2-7, the V gene TRBV3-1 (or the pseudogene TRBV3-2); 10 positions match TRBD2. The length of the CDR3 is 17 residues. Germline lookup yields CDR1 LGHDT and CDR2 YNNKEL (reference sequence). After removal of 3 bases from V and 1 base from J, the junction contained 9 bases not matched to a gene. This CDR3 reads CASSQELGLANSYEQYF. In DNA, the CDR3 is TGTGCCAGCAGCCAGGAACTGGGACTAGCGAATTCCTACGAGCAGTACTTC.